The next 13 T cell receptor beta chains were all read from a single sample in a study of PD-1 blockade in mismatch repair-deficient tumors. Sequenced by immunoSEQ multiplex PCR; TCRdb stores in-frame clones only, minus some. The sample has 14,000 or so clones, approximately 82% seen once; the top ten hold under 2%. The sample here was PBMCs, taken roughly 15 weeks after starting pembrolizumab. These receptors originate from an adult with mismatch repair-deficient cancer.

This clone was seen a single time. The gene calls are TRBV28 and TRBJ1-4, with D uncertain. Germline V gene sequence: CDR1 MDHEN, CDR2 SYDVKM. Trimming pared 2 bases from V and 9 bases from J, leaving 7 bases between. There are 12 residues in the CDR3. CDR3 coding DNA: TGTGCCAGCAGTTTAAAGCTACAAAAACTGTTTTTT. Translating gives CASSLKLQKLFF.

The CDR3: CASSVGGGNYNEQFF. For the CDR3, the DNA is TGTGCCAGCAGCGTAGGGGGAGGTAACTACAATGAGCAGTTCTTC. This sequence joins TRBV9 and TRBJ2-1, with D possibly TRBD2 on 6 matching bases. The CDR3 extends over 15 amino acids. Germline V CDR1 and CDR2: SGDLS, YYNGEE. V was trimmed by 0 bases and J by 3 bases, leaving 10 bases between them.

This clone was seen once. The chain is built from TRBV19 and TRBJ1-1, with D perhaps TRBD1 (6 bases). Per the germline V gene, CDR1 is LNHDA and CDR2 is SQIVND (reference sequence). V gave up 3 bases and J gave up 4 bases, with 9 bases separating them. The CDR3 is 13 residues long. DNA for the CDR3: TGTGCCAGTAGTATTGGACAGAGCACTGAAGCTTTCTTT. Its protein is CASSIGQSTEAFF.

This rearrangement joins TRBV7-2 to TRBJ2-7; the D gene is possibly TRBD2 (5 bases). The CDR3 has 16 amino acids. Germline CDR1 is SGHTA and CDR2 is FQGNSA. The V gene lost 2 bases and the J gene lost 2 bases, with 16 bases spanning the gap. CDR3 DNA: TGTGCCAGCAGCTTAACGGGCGGGCTATCCCCCTACGAGCAGTACTTC. This gives the protein CASSLTGGLSPYEQYF. The full variable domain, with the rest looked up from reference TRBV7-2 and TRBJ2-7, is GAGVSQSPSNKVTEKGKDVELRCDPISGHTALYWYRQSLGQGLEFLIYFQGNSAPDKSGLPSDRFSAERTGGSVSTLTIQRTQQEDSAVYLCASSLTGGLSPYEQYFGPGTRLTVT.

V is TRBV5-6 and J is TRBJ1-2, with 8 bases that match TRBD1. Germline assignment: CDR1 SGHDT and CDR2 YYEEEE. J was trimmed by 2 bases and V by 6 bases; bases with no gene match: 6. The CDR3 length is 14 residues. The CDR3 region is CASIRTGYNYGYTF. The CDR3 DNA reads as TGTGCCAGCATCAGGACAGGGTACAACTATGGCTACACCTTC.

A single count supports this clone. The chain carries TRBV19 and TRBJ2-1, with 10 bases that match TRBD2. The CDR3 has 15 residues. With V trimmed by 3 bases and J by 9 bases, 8 bases remained unmatched. Germline values: CDR1 LNHDA, CDR2 SQIVND (reference sequence). The CDR3 protein is CASSMAAGGLFEQFF. The CDR3 DNA reads TGTGCCAGTAGTATGGCAGCGGGAGGGCTATTTGAGCAGTTCTTC.

V gene TRBV5-6 combines with J gene TRBJ2-7; D unresolved. V was shortened by 4 bases and J by 2 bases, with 13 bases between the two germline ends. CDR3 length: 14 residues. Germline lookup yields CDR1 SGHDT and CDR2 YYEEEE. This CDR3 is CASSPRDITYEQYF. The CDR3, as DNA: TGTGCCAGCAGCCCCCGCGACATAACCTACGAGCAGTACTTC.

The V and J genes are TRBV29-1 and TRBJ1-3; D possibly corresponds to TRBD1 (5 bases). Germline V gene sequence: CDR1 SQVTM, CDR2 ANQGSEA. V was cut by 3 bases and J by 4 bases, with 13 bases left in between. The CDR3 covers 14 residues. Written as DNA, the CDR3 is TGCAGCGTTGACCGCAGGGCAGCGGGAAACACCATATATTTT. Amino acids: CSVDRRAAGNTIYF.

This clone was detected a few times. V and J are TRBV6-6 and TRBJ2-7; the D is unclear. V was clipped by 2 bases and J by 2 bases, with 4 bases between them. Germline CDR1 and CDR2: MNHNY and SVGAGI (reference sequence). This CDR3 comprises 12 residues. Here the CDR3 DNA reads TGTGCCAGCAGTTACGGCCCCTACGAGCAGTACTTC. Protein: CASSYGPYEQYF.

The J gene is TRBJ1-6, the V gene TRBV28; D is uncertain. The CDR3 loop spans 14 amino acids. Looked up from germline, CDR1 is MDHEN and CDR2 is SYDVKM. The germline V and J ends were trimmed by 7 bases and 9 bases, with 16 bases remaining between them. The CDR3 nucleotides read TGTGCCAGCAAGGCGGATTTCGGTAGTTCACCCCTCCACTTT. This sequence encodes CASKADFGSSPLHF.

The chain has TRBV30 and TRBJ1-1; TRBD1 matches at 7 bases. CDR3 length equals 12 residues. Germline V lookup: CDR1 GTSNPN, CDR2 SVGIG (reference sequence). The DNA for the CDR3 is TGTGCTCGGGACAGACGAGGGGGTGAAGCTTTCTTT. Encoded protein: CARDRRGGEAFF.

This chain connects TRBV19 to TRBJ1-1; TRBD1 matches 8 bases. J was trimmed by 2 bases and V by 5 bases; bases with no gene match: 4. The germline V gene encodes CDR1 LNHDA and CDR2 SQIVND (reference sequence). The CDR3 extends over 14 amino acids. This CDR3 reads CASSSGGPNTEAFF. CDR3 coding DNA: TGTGCCAGTAGTTCAGGGGGCCCAAACACTGAAGCTTTCTTT.

This rearrangement joins TRBV4-1 to TRBJ2-1; tentative D call: TRBD2 (8 bases). CDR1 is MGHRA and CDR2 is YSYEKL in the germline V gene. The CDR3 has 18 amino acids. Trimming removed 2 bases from V and 8 bases from J, with 25 bases in between. The CDR3 nucleotides read TGCGCCAGCAGCCAAAGGGGGCAGCGGGAGATCGGGGTGGATGAGCAGTTCTTC. This gives the protein CASSQRGQREIGVDEQFF.